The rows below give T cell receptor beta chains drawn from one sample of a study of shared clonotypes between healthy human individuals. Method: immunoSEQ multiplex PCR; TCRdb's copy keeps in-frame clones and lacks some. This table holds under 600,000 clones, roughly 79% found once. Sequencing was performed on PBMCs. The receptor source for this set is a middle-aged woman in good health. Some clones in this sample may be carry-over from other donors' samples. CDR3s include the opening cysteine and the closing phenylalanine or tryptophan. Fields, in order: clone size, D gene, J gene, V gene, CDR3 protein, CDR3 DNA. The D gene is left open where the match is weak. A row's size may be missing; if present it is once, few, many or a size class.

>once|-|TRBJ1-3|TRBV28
CASSPTRGDTIYF
TGTGCCAGCAGCCCAACCCGGGGGGACACCATATATTTT
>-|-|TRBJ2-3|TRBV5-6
CASSLDRSPLDTQYF
TGTGCCAGCAGCTTGGACCGCTCTCCCTTAGATACGCAGTATTTT
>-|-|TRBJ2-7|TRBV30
CAWSEGLGYEQYF
TGTGCCTGGAGTGAGGGGCTCGGGTACGAGCAGTACTTC
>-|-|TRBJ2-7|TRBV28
CASKGGGAGGYEQYF
TGTGCCAGCAAGGGAGGGGGGGCCGGTGGCTACGAGCAGTACTTC
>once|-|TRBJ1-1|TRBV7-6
CASSRDTNTEAFF
TGTGCCAGCAGCCGGGACACCAACACTGAAGCTTTCTTT
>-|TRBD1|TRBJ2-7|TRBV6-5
CASSYQGQGIYEQYF
TGTGCCAGCAGTTATCAGGGACAGGGCATCTACGAGCAGTACTTC
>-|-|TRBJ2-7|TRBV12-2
CAKGQRSSYEQYF
TGTGCGAAAGGACAGCGGAGCTCCTACGAGCAGTACTTC
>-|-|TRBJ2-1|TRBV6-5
CASSSGSYNEQFF
TGTGCCAGTAGTTCCGGGTCCTACAATGAGCAGTTCTTC
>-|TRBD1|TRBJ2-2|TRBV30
CAWSGTGPGELFF
TGTGCCTGGAGTGGGACAGGGCCCGGGGAGCTGTTTTTT
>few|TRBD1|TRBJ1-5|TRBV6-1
CASSAQTGTGLNQPQHF
TGTGCCAGCAGTGCCCAGACAGGGACTGGACTCAATCAGCCCCAGCATTTT